The TCR beta chain described here comes from a study of blood T cell repertoires in COVID-19. At the level of the study: Acute and convalescent COVID-19 specimens originated in the United States, Italy and Spain. In each case, the material was cDNA or gDNA derived from T cells, B-cell-depleted T cells, or PBMCs.

Sequenced by immunoSEQ multiplex PCR; TCRdb stores in-frame clones only, minus some. The table lists about 58,000 clones, approximately 90% of them singletons. This clonotype originated in a woman aged 55-70 years with active COVID-19. What was sequenced was peripheral blood.

CDR3: CASSQDGGQVNQPQHF. CDR3 nucleotides: TGCGCCAGCAGCCAAGATGGGGGACAGGTTAATCAGCCCCAGCATTTT. This chain connects TRBV4-1 to TRBJ1-5; 8 bases agree with TRBD1. CDR3 length: 16 residues. Germline V CDR1 and CDR2: MGHRA, YSYEKL. J lost 4 bases, V lost 0 bases, and 5 bases had no gene match.